The entry below describes one T cell receptor (beta chain). Its antigen is still unknown. Trimming took 5 bases from V and 8 from J, leaving 15 bases between them. Germline assignment: CDR1 LNHDA and CDR2 SQIVND (reference sequence). This CDR3 has 14 residues. This specimen belongs to a study of vaccination effects on CD4 cells after COVID-19. Across the study: Vaccination followed sampling of two convalescent patients by 16 days and one week respectively.

The method was immunoSEQ multiplex PCR; TCRdb's version includes in-frame clones alone and lacks a portion of them. The sample holds 40,000 to 55,000 clones, approximately 74% seen once. Scientists isolated CD4+ T cells after a roughly ten-day culture period ended. Study outcomes and limitations: Marked clonal contraction of infection- and vaccine-induced clones was seen late after vaccination.

This chain joins TRBV19 and TRBJ1-4; a possible D gene is TRBD1 (5 bases). This sequence was found in a human donor who had a prior SARS-CoV-2 infection. The starting material was CD4+ T cells from PBMCs cultured without peptide, obtained before COVID-19 vaccination. DNA of the CDR3: TGTGCCAGTAGTTCGCAGGGCGAAGAGGAAAAACTGTTTTTT. As protein: CASSSQGEEEKLFF.